This TCR beta chain came from a study of T cell responses to AZD1222 COVID-19 vaccine. At the level of the study: Second-dose groups at about 4 or about 12 weeks were pooled.

The CDR3 is made up of 14 amino acids. The V gene end was trimmed by 9 bases and the J gene end by 0 bases; junction bases not matched to a gene: 5. Germline lookup yields CDR1 KGHDR and CDR2 SFDVKD. Profiled with immunoSEQ multiplex PCR; TCRdb holds only in-frame clones, not every one. The sample has about 150,000 clones; about 88% are singletons. The V and J genes are TRBV24-1 and TRBJ2-3; 7 bases agree with TRBD2. This TCR was recovered from an adult in good health. Material: peripheral blood, obtained on day 0 of AZD1222 vaccination. In nucleotides, the CDR3 is TGTGCCACCGGGGGACTATTCAGCACAGATACGCAGTATTTT. Protein: CATGGLFSTDTQYF.